This TCR beta chain was found in a study of shared clonotypes between healthy human individuals (dated by TCRdb to 2020 to 2022). Looking at the study overall: Two women and a few men aged 18 to 49 years were included in the cohort. Per donor, three plates each were used for CD4 naive and CD4 memory, two for CD8 naive, and one for CD8 memory. Per donor, leukapheresis produced somewhere between about 0.9 and 9.5 billion PBMCs. Different laboratories and diverse techniques were used to prepare libraries and sequence TCR repertoires, to increase sequencing depth and limit assay-specific biases. Blood TCR repertoires of a handful of healthy adults were deeply sequenced to estimate repertoire size and the extent of clonotype sharing between individuals.

CD8 naive samples were obtained by positive selection for CCR7 among CD45RO-negative cells, yielding a CD45RA+CCR7+ population from which TemRA cells were excluded. Donors were healthy HIV-negative adults with no recently reported acute infections or vaccinations. Every donor was a Caucasian adult living in Nashville, Tennessee, USA. Blood was obtained by leukapheresis, after which PBMCs were separated by Ficoll-Histopaque density gradient centrifugation and cryopreserved in liquid nitrogen vapor phase. Analytical flow cytometry was used to check the purity and quantity of every magnetically sorted T cell population. Each sorted fraction had its genomic DNA isolated and then quantified by UV absorbance on a Nanodrop 2000c. Regarding this clone: Its binding antigen is unknown. The record has no base qualities; no much larger clone is one base away.

From a lookup of the germline V gene, CDR1 and CDR2 are SGDLS and YYNGEE. The CDR3 runs 15 residues from the cysteine to the phenylalanine. Only the CDR3 region is kept as DNA, spanning 45 bases read in frame from base 1. Trimming leaves V shorter by 3 bases and J shorter by 4 bases, with the junction holding 6 bases beyond the gene matches. Beyond this particular receptor, the publication reports: Compared with non-shared clonotypes, the clonotypes found in all four sorted-subset donors had higher generation probabilities. Incomplete sequencing was indicated by rarefaction of sorted-subset datasets, despite the large sequencing depth. Pairwise subsampling led to the expectation that sequencing depth would affect the degree of clonotype sharing among donors. Because the study included only a small number of donors, the genetic and exposure-history diversity represented was limited. Sampling was restricted to blood, and TCR repertoires in tissues likely differ from the TCR repertoires found in blood. About 4.5% of naive CD4, 3.5% of naive CD8, 2.3% of memory CD4, and 0.35% to 0.5% of memory CD8 clonotypes were shared across a few donors. Naive subsets generally had larger estimated clonotype richness than memory subsets.

TCR CDR3 regions were amplified from genomic DNA by multiplex PCR using the deep immunoSEQ assay. Extracted genomic DNA from each cell subset was distributed evenly across all wells of several immunoSEQ 96-well plates, and each plate was treated as a replicate. For sorted subsets, roughly 190 ng of genomic DNA, equivalent to 30,000 or so T cell genomes, went into each replicate PCR. Purified libraries were quantified with a Qubit 3.0 fluorometer, sized on a Bioanalyzer 2100, and re-quantified with the KAPA Library Quantification kit. Every immunoSEQ 96-well plate was sequenced on a separate single-read 150-cycle Illumina NextSeq 550 flow cell. As for the original processing: Because only junctional sequences without quality scores were contained in the immunoSEQ output, filtering matching that applied to full-length reads could not be performed. To assign V/J genes and CDR3, sequences were annotated using PyIR, a Python wrapper for IgBLAST v1.9, with IMGT germline references. Any read was removed if the V/J assignment was weak (E-value above 1e-6), the CDR3 was missing, or the read contained stop codons, out-of-frame junctions, or ambiguous translated residues. V3J clonotypes were defined as sequences sharing the same inferred V gene, J gene, and CDR3 amino acid sequence. To compute the percentage overlap between repertoires, the number of shared unique clonotypes was divided by the size of the smaller repertoire. Richness of each repertoire was evaluated using RTK rarefaction, the Chao1 estimator, and Recon v2.1 estimates of unobserved clonotypes. For all TCRbeta clonotypes obtained by the gDNA method from a few donors, generation probabilities were computed with OLGA. TCRdb took over this immuneACCESS table, retaining in-frame rearrangements with V and J assigned. Such tables are incomplete; in checked studies, under half of the missing clones stem from an unresolved V gene, and the remainder is unexplained. From that table come the V and J calls and clone size; the DNA was used to work out D and trimming. The sample profile shows about 1,800,000 clones; approximately 94% of them were found once. The top ten clones comprise approximately 1% of the sample.

This receptor was obtained from a man aged 18 to 29 in good health. Sequenced input: naive CD8+ T cells sorted from blood. The meaning of the sample's cell subset or site label: CD45RA+CCR7+. Here the chain combines TRBV9 and TRBJ2-7; TRBD2 agrees with 11 junctional bases. The DNA is as follows: TGTGCCAGCAGCGAGGGACTAGCGGTTGTATACGAGCAGTACTTC. Translation gives CASSEGLAVVYEQYF.